This T cell receptor (beta chain) was identified in a study of PD-1 blockade in classical Hodgkin lymphoma. Notes on the study in general: With CD4+ cells, TCR diversity rose significantly by C4D1, but not with CD8+ cells. What caused the repertoire differences, perhaps disease activity or prior therapy, remains undefined.

On this clone itself: The antigen is not known.

The method was immunoSEQ multiplex PCR; TCRdb's version includes in-frame clones alone and lacks a portion of them. The repertoire includes 37,000 or so clones, roughly 88% of them detected once, and about 7.8% sits in the top ten. Each and every patient relapsed after autologous stem cell transplantation, and patients got differing brentuximab vedotin exposure. Under best response, outcomes were complete response, partial response or progressive disease. With 1 base removed from V and 7 bases from J, the gap between germline ends came to 20 bases. The germline V gene encodes CDR1 SGHDN and CDR2 FVKESK. The CDR3 has 17 residues.

The chain couples TRBV14 to TRBJ2-1; possible D gene TRBD2, 5 bases. Sequencing was performed on peripheral blood mononuclear cells (PBMCs), taken before the second cycle of nivolumab. This sequence originates from a human donor with classical Hodgkin lymphoma. The CDR3 protein is CASSQVVQGKTGNEQFF. The CDR3 nucleotides read TGTGCCAGCAGCCAAGTGGTTCAAGGGAAAACGGGGAATGAGCAGTTCTTC.